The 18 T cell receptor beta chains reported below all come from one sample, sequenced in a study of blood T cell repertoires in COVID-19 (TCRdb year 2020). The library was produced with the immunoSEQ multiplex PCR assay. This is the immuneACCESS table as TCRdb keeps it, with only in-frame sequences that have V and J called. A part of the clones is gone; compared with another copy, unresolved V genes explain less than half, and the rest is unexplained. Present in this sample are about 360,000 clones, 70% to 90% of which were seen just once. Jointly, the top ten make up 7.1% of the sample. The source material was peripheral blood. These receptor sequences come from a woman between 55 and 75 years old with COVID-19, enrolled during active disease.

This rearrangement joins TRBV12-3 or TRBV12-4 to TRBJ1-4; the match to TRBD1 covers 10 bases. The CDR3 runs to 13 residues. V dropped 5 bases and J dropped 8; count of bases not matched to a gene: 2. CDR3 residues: CASSGQGDEKLFF. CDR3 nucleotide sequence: TGTGCCAGCAGTGGACAGGGGGACGAAAAACTGTTTTTT.

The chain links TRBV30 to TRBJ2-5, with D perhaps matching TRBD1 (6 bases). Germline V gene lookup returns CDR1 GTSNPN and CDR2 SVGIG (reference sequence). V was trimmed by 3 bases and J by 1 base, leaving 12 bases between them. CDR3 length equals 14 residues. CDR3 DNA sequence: TGTGCCTGGAGCTCAACAGGGTCCCAAGAGACCCAGTACTTC. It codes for CAWSSTGSQETQYF.

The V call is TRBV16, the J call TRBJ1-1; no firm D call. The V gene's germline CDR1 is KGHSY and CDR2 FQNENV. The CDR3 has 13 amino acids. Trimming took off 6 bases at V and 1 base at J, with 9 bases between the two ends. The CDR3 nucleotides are TGTGCCAGCAGTCCCGACACGAACACTGAAGCTTTCTTT. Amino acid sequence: CASSPDTNTEAFF.

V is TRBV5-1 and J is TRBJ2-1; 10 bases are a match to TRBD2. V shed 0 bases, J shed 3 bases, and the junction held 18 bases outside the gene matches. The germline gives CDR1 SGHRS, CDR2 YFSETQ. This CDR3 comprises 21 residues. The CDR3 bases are TGCGCCAGCAGCTTGGGCGGACTAGCGGACCGGGCGCGGTCCTTCTACAATGAGCAGTTCTTC. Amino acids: CASSLGGLADRARSFYNEQFF.

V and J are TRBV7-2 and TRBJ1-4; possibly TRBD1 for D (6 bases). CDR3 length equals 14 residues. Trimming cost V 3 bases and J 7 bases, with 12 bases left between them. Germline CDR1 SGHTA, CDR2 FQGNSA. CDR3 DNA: TGTGCCAGCAGCTTTGTAGGGGGGGGTGAAAAACTGTTTTTT. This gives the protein CASSFVGGGEKLFF.

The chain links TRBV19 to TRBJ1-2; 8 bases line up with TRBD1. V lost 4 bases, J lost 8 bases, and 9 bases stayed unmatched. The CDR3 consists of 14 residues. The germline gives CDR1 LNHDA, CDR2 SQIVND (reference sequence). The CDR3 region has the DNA TGTGCCAGTAGTACCACAACAGGGGGACACGGCTACACCTTC. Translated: CASSTTTGGHGYTF.

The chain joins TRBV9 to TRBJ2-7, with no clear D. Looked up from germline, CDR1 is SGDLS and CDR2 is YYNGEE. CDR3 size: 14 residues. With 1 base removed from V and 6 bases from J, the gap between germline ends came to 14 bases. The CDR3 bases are TGTGCCAGCAGCGTATCAGTTTCGATCCCCGAGCAGTACTTC. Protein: CASSVSVSIPEQYF. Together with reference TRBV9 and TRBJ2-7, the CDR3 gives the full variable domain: DSGVTQTPKHLITATGQRVTLRCSPRSGDLSVYWYQQSLDQGLQFLIQYYNGEERAKGNILERFSAQQFPDLHSELNLSSLELGDSALYFCASSVSVSIPEQYFGPGTRLTVT.

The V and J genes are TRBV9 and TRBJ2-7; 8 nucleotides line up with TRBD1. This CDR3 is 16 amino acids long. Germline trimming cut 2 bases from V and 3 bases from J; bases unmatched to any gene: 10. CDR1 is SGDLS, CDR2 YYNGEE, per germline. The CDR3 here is CASSVGPTGVFYEQYF. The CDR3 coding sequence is TGTGCCAGCAGCGTGGGGCCGACAGGGGTATTCTACGAGCAGTACTTC.

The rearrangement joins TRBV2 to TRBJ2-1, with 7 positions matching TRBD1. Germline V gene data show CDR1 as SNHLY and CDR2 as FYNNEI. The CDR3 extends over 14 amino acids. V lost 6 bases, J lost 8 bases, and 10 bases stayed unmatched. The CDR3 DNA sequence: TGTGCCAGCAGGACAGGGTTGGTTCAATATGAGCAGTTCTTC. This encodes CASRTGLVQYEQFF.

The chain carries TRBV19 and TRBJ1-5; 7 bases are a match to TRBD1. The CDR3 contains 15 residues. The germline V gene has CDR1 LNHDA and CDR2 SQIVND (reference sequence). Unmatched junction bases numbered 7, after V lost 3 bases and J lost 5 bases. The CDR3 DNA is TGTGCCAGTAGTATGGGACAGCTGCTGGATCAGCCCCAGCATTTT. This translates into CASSMGQLLDQPQHF.

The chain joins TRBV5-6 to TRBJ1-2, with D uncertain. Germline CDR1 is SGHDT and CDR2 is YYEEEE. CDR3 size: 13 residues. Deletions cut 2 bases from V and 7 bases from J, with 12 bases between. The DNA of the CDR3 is TGTGCCAGCAGCTTCGGCCAGGAGGGTGGCTACACCTTC. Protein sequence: CASSFGQEGGYTF.

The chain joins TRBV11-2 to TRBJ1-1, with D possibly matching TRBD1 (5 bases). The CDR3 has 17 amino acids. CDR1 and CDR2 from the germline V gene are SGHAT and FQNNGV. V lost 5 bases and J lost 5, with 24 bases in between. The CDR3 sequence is CASSQPNAGSGRTEAFF. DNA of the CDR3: TGTGCCAGCAGCCAACCAAATGCCGGTTCAGGGCGGACTGAAGCTTTCTTT.

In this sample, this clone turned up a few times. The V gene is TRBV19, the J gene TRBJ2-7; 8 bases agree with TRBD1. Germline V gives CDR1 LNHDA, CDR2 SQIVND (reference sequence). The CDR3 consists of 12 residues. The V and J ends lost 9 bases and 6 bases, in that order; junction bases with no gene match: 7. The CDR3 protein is CARDRVSCEQYF. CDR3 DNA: TGTGCCAGGGACAGGGTTAGTTGCGAGCAGTACTTC.

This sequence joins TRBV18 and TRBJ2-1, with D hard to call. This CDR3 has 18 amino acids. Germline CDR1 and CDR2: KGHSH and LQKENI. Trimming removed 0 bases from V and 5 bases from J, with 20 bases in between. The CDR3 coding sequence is TGTGCCAGCTCACCACCGAGCGACGGAGTTTTTGGCGACAATGAGCAGTTCTTC. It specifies CASSPPSDGVFGDNEQFF.

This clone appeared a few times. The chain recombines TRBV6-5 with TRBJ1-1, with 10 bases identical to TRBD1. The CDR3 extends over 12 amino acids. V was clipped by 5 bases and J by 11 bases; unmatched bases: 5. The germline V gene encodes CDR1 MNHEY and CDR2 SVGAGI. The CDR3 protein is CASSRQGAHAFF. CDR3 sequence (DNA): TGTGCCAGCAGTAGACAGGGGGCGCACGCTTTCTTT.

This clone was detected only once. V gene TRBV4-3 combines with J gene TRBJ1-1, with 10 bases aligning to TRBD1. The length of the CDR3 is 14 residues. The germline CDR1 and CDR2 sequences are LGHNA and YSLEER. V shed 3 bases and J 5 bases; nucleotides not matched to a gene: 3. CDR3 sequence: CASSQTGGLTEAFF. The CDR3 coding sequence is TGCGCCAGCAGCCAGACAGGGGGCCTGACTGAAGCTTTCTTT.

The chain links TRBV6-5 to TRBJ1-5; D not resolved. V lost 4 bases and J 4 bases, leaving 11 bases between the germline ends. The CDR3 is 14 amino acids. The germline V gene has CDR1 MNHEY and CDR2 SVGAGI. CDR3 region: CASSSKIGNQPQHF. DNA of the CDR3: TGTGCCAGCAGTTCGAAAATCGGTAATCAGCCCCAGCATTTT.

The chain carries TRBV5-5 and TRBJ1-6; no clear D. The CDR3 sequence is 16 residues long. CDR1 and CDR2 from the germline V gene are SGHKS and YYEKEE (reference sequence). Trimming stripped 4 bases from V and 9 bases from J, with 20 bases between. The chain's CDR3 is CASSPIAGIVSSPLHF. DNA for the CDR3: TGTGCCAGCAGCCCCATAGCCGGTATTGTGAGTTCACCCCTCCACTTT.